This T cell receptor (beta chain) was obtained from a study of early stage breast cancer tumors. The repertoire was sequenced with immunoSEQ multiplex PCR; TCRdb's copy has only in-frame clones and lacks some. The data hold approximately 10,000 clones, with 55% to 75% observed a single time. The CDR3 consists of 14 residues. CDR1 and CDR2 from the germline V gene are MNHNY and SVGAGI (reference sequence). V lost 0 bases and J lost 3, with 9 bases in between. The sequence came from a person aged 40 to 50 with breast cancer. The sequencing input was breast tumor tissue. The chain employs TRBV6-6 and TRBJ2-7; TRBD1 might be the D (5 bases). The CDR3 nucleotides are TGTGCCAGCAGTTACTCCCAGGGCATCTACGAGCAGTACTTC. Residues: CASSYSQGIYEQYF.